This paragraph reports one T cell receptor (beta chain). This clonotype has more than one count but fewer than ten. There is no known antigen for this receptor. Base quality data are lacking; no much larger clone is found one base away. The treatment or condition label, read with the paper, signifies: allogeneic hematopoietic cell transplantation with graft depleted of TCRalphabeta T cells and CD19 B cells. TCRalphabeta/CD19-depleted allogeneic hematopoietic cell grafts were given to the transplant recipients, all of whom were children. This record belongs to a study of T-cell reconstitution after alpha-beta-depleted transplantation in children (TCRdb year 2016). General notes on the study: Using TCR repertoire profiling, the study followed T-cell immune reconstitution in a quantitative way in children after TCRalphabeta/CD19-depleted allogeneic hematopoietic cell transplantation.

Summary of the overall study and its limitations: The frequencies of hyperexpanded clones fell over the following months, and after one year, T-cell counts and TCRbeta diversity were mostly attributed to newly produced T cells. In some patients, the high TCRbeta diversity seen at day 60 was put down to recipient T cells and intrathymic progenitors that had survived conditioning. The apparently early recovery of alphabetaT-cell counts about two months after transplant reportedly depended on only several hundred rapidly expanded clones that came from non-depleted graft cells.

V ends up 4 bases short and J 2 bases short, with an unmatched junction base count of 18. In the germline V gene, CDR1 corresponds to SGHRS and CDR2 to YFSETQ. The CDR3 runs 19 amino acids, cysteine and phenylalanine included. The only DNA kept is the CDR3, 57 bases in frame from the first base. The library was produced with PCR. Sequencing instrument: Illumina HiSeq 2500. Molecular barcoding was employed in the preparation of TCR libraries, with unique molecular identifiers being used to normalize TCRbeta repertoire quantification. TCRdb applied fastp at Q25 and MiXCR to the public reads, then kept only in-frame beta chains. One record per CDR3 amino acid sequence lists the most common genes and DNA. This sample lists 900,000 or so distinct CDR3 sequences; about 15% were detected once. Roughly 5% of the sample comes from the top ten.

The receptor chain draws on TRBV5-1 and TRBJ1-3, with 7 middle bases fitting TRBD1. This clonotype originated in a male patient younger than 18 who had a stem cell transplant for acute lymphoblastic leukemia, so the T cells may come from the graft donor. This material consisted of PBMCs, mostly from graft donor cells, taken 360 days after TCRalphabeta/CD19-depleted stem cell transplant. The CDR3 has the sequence CASSRQGTVLGGAGNTIYF. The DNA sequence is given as TGCGCCAGCAGCCGACAGGGAACAGTTCTGGGAGGAGCTGGAAACACCATATATTTT.